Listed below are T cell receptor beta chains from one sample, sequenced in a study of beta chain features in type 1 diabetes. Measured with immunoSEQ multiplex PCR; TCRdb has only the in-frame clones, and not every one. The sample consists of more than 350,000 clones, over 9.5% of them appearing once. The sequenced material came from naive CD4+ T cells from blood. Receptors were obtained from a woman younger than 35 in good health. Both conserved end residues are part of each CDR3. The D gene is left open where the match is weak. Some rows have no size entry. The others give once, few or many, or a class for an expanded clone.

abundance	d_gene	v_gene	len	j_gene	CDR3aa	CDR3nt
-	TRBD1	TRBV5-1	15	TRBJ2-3	CASSFPGQVTDTQYF	TGCGCCAGCAGCTTCCCGGGACAGGTCACAGATACGCAGTATTTT
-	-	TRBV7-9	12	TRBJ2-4	CASSQTGPLQYF	TGTGCCAGCAGCCAGACAGGACCCCTCCAGTACTTC
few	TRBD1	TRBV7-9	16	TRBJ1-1	CASSLGTGVGNTEAFF	TGTGCCAGCAGCTTAGGGACAGGGGTTGGGAACACTGAAGCTTTCTTT
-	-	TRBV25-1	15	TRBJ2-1	CASRDTGGASNEQFF	TGTGCCAGCAGGGATACAGGGGGGGCTTCGAATGAGCAGTTCTTC
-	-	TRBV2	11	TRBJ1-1	CASTTGAEAFF	TGTGCCAGCACCACTGGGGCTGAAGCTTTCTTT
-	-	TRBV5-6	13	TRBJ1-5	CASSPLGGQPQHF	TGTGCCAGCAGCCCTCTGGGTGGGCAGCCCCAGCATTTT
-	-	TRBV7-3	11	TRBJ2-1	CASSLGGQWFF	TGTGCCAGCAGCTTAGGAGGACAGTGGTTCTTC
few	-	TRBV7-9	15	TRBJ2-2	CASSPRDRFTGELFF	TGTGCCAGCAGCCCCCGGGACCGATTCACCGGGGAGCTGTTTTTT
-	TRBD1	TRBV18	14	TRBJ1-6	CASSLRQGNSPLHF	TGTGCCAGCTCACTCCGACAGGGAAATTCACCCCTCCACTTT
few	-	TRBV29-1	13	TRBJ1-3	CSVEPRSGNTIYF	TGCAGCGTTGAGCCTCGCTCTGGAAACACCATATATTTT
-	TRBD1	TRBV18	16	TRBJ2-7	CASSNIAGQGYYEQYF	TGTGCCAGCTCCAACATCGCGGGACAGGGGTACTACGAGCAGTACTTC
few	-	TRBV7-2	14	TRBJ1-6	CASTSGRFNSPLHF	TGTGCCAGCACCAGCGGGCGGTTCAATTCACCCCTCCACTTT
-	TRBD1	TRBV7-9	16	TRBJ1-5	CASSPETGNSNQPQHF	TGTGCCAGCAGCCCCGAGACAGGGAATAGCAATCAGCCCCAGCATTTT
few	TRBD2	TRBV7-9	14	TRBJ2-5	CASSPGLAEETQYF	TGTGCCAGCAGCCCGGGACTAGCGGAAGAGACCCAGTACTTC
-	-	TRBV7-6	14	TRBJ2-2	CASTWGPSTGELFF	TGTGCCAGCACGTGGGGGCCGAGCACCGGGGAGCTGTTTTTT
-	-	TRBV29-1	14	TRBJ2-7	CSVFPHRASYEQYF	TGCAGCGTTTTCCCACACAGGGCCTCCTACGAGCAGTACTTC
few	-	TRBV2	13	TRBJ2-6	CASSDLGANVLTF	TGTGCCAGCAGTGATCTTGGGGCCAACGTCCTGACTTTC
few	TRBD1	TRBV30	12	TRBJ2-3	CAWRDRGSTQYF	TGTGCCTGGCGGGACAGGGGATCGACGCAGTATTTT